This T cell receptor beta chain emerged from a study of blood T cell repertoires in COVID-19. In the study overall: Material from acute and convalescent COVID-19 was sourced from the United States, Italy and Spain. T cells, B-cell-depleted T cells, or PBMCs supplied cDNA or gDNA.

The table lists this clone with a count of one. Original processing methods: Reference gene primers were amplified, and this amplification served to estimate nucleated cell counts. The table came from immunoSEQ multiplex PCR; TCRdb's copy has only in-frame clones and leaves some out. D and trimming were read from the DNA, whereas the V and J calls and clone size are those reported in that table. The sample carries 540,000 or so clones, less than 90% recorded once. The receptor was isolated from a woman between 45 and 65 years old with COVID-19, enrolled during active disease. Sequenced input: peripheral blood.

The DNA of the CDR3 is TGTGCCAGCAGTTCACGACAGGGTGAAAAACTGTTTTTT. Its translation is CASSSRQGEKLFF. V is TRBV28 and J is TRBJ1-4; 7 nucleotides align to TRBD1. J lost 7 bases, V lost 4 bases, and 3 bases had no gene match. The CDR3 runs to 13 residues. Germline V CDR1 and CDR2: MDHEN, SYDVKM.